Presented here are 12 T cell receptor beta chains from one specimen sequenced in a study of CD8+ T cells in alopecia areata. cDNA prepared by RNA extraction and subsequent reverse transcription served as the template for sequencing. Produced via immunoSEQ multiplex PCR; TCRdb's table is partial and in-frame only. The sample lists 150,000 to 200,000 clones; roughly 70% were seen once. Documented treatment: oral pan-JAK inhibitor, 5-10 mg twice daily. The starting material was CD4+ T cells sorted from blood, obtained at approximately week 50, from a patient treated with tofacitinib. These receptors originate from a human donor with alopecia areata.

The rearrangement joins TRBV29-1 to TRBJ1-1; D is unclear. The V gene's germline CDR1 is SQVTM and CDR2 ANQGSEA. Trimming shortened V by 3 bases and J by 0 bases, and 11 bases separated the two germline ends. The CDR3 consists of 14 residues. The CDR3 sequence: CSVERVLMNTEAFF. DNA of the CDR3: TGCAGCGTTGAGAGAGTCCTTATGAACACTGAAGCTTTCTTT.

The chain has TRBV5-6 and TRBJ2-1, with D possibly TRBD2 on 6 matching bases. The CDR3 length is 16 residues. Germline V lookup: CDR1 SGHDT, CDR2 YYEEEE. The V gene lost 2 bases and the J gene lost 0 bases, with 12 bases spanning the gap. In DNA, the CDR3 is TGTGCCAGCAGCTTAGGGACTGGGAGCTCCTACAATGAGCAGTTCTTC. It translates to CASSLGTGSSYNEQFF.

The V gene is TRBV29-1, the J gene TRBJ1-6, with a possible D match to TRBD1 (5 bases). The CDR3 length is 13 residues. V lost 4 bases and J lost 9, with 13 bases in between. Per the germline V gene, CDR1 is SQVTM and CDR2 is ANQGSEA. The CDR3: CSVANDSVSPLHF. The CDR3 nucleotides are TGCAGCGTTGCAAACGACAGTGTTTCACCCCTCCACTTT.

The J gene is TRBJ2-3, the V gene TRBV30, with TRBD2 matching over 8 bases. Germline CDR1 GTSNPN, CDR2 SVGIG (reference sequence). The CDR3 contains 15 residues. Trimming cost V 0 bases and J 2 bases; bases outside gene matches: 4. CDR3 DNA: TGTGCCTGGAGTGTGGCTAGCGGGCTCACAGATACGCAGTATTTT. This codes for CAWSVASGLTDTQYF.

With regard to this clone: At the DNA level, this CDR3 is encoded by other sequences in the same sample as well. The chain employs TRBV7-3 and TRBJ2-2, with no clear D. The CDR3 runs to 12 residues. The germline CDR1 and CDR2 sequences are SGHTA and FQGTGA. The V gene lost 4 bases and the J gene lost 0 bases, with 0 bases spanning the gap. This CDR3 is CASSSNTGELFF. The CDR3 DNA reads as TGTGCCAGCAGCTCGAACACCGGGGAGCTGTTTTTT.

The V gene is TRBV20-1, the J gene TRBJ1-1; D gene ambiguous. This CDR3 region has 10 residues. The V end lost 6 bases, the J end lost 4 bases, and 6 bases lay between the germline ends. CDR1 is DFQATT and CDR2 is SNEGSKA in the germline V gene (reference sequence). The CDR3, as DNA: TGCAGTGCCGGCCGCACTGAAGCTTTCTTT. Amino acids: CSAGRTEAFF.

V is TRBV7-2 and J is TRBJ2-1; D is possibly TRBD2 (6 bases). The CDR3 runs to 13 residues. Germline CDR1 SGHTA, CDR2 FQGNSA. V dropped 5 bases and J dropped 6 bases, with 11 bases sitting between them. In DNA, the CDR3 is TGTGCCAGCAGCCCGGGGGACCGCAATGAGCAGTTCTTC. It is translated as CASSPGDRNEQFF.

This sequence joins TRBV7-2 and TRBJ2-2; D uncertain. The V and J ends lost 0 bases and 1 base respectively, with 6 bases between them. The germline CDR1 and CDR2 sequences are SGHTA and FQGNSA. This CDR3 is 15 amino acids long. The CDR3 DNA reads TGTGCCAGCAGCTTAGCATTGCTGAACACCGGGGAGCTGTTTTTT. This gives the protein CASSLALLNTGELFF.

The chain's CDR3 is CASSLRGRDPYEQYF. The CDR3 DNA sequence: TGTGCCAGCAGCTTAAGGGGGCGGGACCCCTACGAGCAGTACTTC. The rearrangement joins TRBV7-2 to TRBJ2-7, with TRBD1 as a possible D gene (7 bases). CDR1 is SGHTA, CDR2 FQGNSA, per germline. The CDR3 consists of 15 residues. V was clipped by 2 bases and J by 2 bases, with 13 bases between them. Together with reference TRBV7-2 and TRBJ2-7, the CDR3 gives the full variable domain: GAGVSQSPSNKVTEKGKDVELRCDPISGHTALYWYRQSLGQGLEFLIYFQGNSAPDKSGLPSDRFSAERTGGSVSTLTIQRTQQEDSAVYLCASSLRGRDPYEQYFGPGTRLTVT.

CDR3 sequence (DNA): TGTGCCAGCAGCTTAGATACCCTGGGGGGCTATGGCTACACCTTC. Translating gives CASSLDTLGGYGYTF. The chain joins TRBV11-2 to TRBJ1-2, with a possible D match to TRBD1 (5 bases). Trimming removed 0 bases from V and 4 bases from J, with 12 bases in between. Per the germline V gene, CDR1 is SGHAT and CDR2 is FQNNGV. CDR3 length equals 15 residues.

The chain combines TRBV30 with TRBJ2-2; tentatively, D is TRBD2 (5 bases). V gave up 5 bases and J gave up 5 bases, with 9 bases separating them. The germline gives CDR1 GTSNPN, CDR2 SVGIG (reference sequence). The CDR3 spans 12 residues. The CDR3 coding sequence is TGTGCCTGGGGGTCGGGAACCGGGGAGCTGTTTTTT. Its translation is CAWGSGTGELFF.

For the CDR3, the DNA is TGCAGCGTTGAAGATATGAGTGGCTACACCTTC. This codes for CSVEDMSGYTF. The gene calls are TRBV29-1 and TRBJ1-2; D gene ambiguous. Germline CDR1 SQVTM, CDR2 ANQGSEA. The CDR3 has 11 amino acids. The ends were cut back, 0 bases at V and 7 bases at J, with 6 bases in the middle.